This T cell receptor (beta chain) was sequenced in a study of early T cells in non-severe SARS-CoV-2 infection. Points from the study as a whole: VDJdb matching favored anti-spike CD8 responses, missing private and CD4 specificities.

Attachment of unique molecular identifiers to individual cDNA molecules was performed. One entry per CDR3 protein, called by TCRdb with MiXCR from the 5' RACE reads. The sample lists about 67,000 distinct CDR3 sequences, less than 12% occurring once. This clonotype was counted between two and nine times. Its matching antigen is unknown. V lost 0 bases and J lost 0, with 9 bases in between. Germline CDR1 and CDR2: MDHEN and SYDVKM. There are 16 residues in the CDR3. The sequence derives from an adult who was a healthcare worker with PCR-confirmed SARS-CoV-2 infection or an uninfected control (not recorded which). The starting material was whole blood, obtained at baseline. This chain joins TRBV28 and TRBJ2-1; D gene uncertain. The CDR3 region has the DNA TGTGCCAGCAGTTTATGGGCAGCAGGCTCCTACAATGAGCAGTTCTTC. Protein sequence: CASSLWAAGSYNEQFF.